These 30 T cell receptor beta chains were all obtained from the same sample, sequenced in a study of metastatic and nonmetastatic thyroid tumors. TCRdb re-clonotyped the PCR reads through MiXCR. This sample has over 5,000 clones, with roughly 19% found just once. Among the patients, none had received any treatment before thyroid surgery. Sequenced: adjacent normal tissue. The receptors were sampled from a female donor with papillary thyroid cancer or a benign thyroid nodule (not recorded which). Some clones in this sample may be carry-over from other donors' samples.

This rearrangement joins TRBV19 to TRBJ2-3; D is unresolved. The V gene's germline CDR1 is LNHDA and CDR2 SQIVND (reference sequence). There are 16 residues in the CDR3. Trimming removed 5 bases from V and 6 bases from J, with 21 bases in between. CDR3 amino acids: CASSANYIVRPDTQYF. The CDR3 DNA is TGTGCCAGTAGTGCCAACTATATTGTGCGCCCCGATACGCAGTATTTT.

This clone was recorded at least ten times. Being one base from a much bigger clone, this may be a read error. The rearrangement uses TRBV18 and TRBJ1-5; possible D gene TRBD1, 6 bases. Per germline, CDR1 KGHSH and CDR2 LQKENI. The CDR3 is 15 amino acids. CDR3 in amino acids: CANSPRAGAQQPQHF. In DNA, the CDR3 is TGTGCCAACTCACCACGGGCGGGGGCGCAACAGCCCCAGCATTTT.

This clone is termed large (0.1 to 1%). The V and J genes are TRBV6-1 and TRBJ2-7, with D uncertain. The CDR3 spans 13 residues. V was shortened by 6 bases and J by 6 bases, with 15 bases between the two germline ends. The germline V gene encodes CDR1 MNHNS and CDR2 SASEGT. The CDR3 DNA reads as TGTGCCAGCAGACCACCCGCAGACGGCGAGCAGTACTTC. Translation: CASRPPADGEQYF.

By sample fraction, this clone is medium-sized. This rearrangement joins TRBV20-1 to TRBJ1-1; D gene unclear. This CDR3 has 11 amino acids. V was clipped by 6 bases and J by 2 bases, with 7 bases between them. Germline V gene data show CDR1 as DFQATT and CDR2 as SNEGSKA (reference sequence). CDR3 amino acids: CSAAKNTEAFF. The CDR3 nucleotides are TGCAGTGCCGCCAAAAACACTGAAGCTTTCTTT.

This clone was seen a few times. The chain employs TRBV10-3 and TRBJ2-1; D gene ambiguous. Deletions cut 6 bases from V and 10 bases from J, with 19 bases between. The CDR3 is 14 amino acids. The germline V gene encodes CDR1 ENHRY and CDR2 SYGVKD. The CDR3 region is CAISPEHDLNEQFF. The CDR3 DNA follows: TGTGCCATCAGCCCCGAGCACGACTTAAACGAGCAGTTCTTC.

The chain employs TRBV5-1 and TRBJ2-5; D tentatively reads TRBD1 or TRBD2 (6 bases each). Between the trimmed V and J ends, which lost 2 bases and 7 bases, there was a span of 24 bases. CDR1 is SGHRS, CDR2 YFSETQ, per germline. The length of the CDR3 is 17 residues. The CDR3 loop is CASSFSPGARRFGTQYF. The CDR3 DNA is TGCGCCAGCAGCTTCTCTCCGGGGGCGAGGAGGTTCGGGACCCAGTACTTC.

This clone is categorized as medium-sized (0.01 to 0.1%). The chain couples TRBV28 to TRBJ2-7, with a tentative D call TRBD1 (6 bases). Germline V CDR1 and CDR2: MDHEN, SYDVKM. The CDR3 runs 14 residues. The V end lost 2 bases, the J end lost 2 bases, and 10 bases lay between the germline ends. The CDR3 reads CASSLVGQPYEQYF. CDR3 sequence (DNA): TGTGCCAGCAGTTTAGTCGGACAGCCCTACGAGCAGTACTTC.

The rearrangement joins TRBV15 to TRBJ2-7; the match to TRBD2 covers 9 bases. Per germline, CDR1 LNHNV and CDR2 YYDKDF (reference sequence). V shed 3 bases and J 6 bases; nucleotides not matched to a gene: 9. This CDR3 has 15 amino acids. As DNA, the CDR3 is TGTGCCACCAGCAGTTACTCGGGACTAGCTTCCGAGCAGTACTTC. This sequence encodes CATSSYSGLASEQYF.

This clone has ten or more counts. The chain carries TRBV7-9 and TRBJ2-5; 7 bases map to TRBD1. Per germline, CDR1 SEHNR and CDR2 FQNEAQ (reference sequence). V shed 5 bases and J 4 bases; nucleotides not matched to a gene: 7. The length of the CDR3 is 14 residues. The CDR3 here is CASSPGGGRETQYF. CDR3 coding DNA: TGTGCCAGCAGCCCAGGGGGTGGGCGAGAGACCCAGTACTTC.

In its sample, this clone is medium-sized. The junction and the germline gene differ at one end; a read error may be behind it. The chain recombines TRBV7-7 with TRBJ2-5; D is possibly TRBD1 (6 bases). The CDR3 runs 14 residues. Germline assignment: CDR1 SSHAT and CDR2 FNYEAQ (reference sequence). CDR3 sequence reads: CASSLGGQRGAQYF. The CDR3 coding sequence is TGTGCTAGCAGCTTAGGGGGTCAAAGAGGCGCCCAGTACTTC.

This clone was seen a few times. This rearrangement joins TRBV6-1 to TRBJ2-6, with 7 bases that match TRBD1. CDR3 size: 15 residues. CDR1 is MNHNS and CDR2 is SASEGT in the germline V gene. The trim removed 7 bases at V and 4 bases at J, leaving 7 bases unmatched. The CDR3 loop is CASKVGGAGANVLTF. CDR3 sequence (DNA): TGTGCCAGCAAGGTAGGGGGCGCGGGGGCCAACGTCCTGACTTTC.

This chain joins TRBV4-1 and TRBJ1-4; D is possibly TRBD1 (6 bases). V was trimmed by 4 bases and J by 7 bases, leaving 13 bases between them. CDR1 and CDR2 from the germline V gene are MGHRA and YSYEKL. This CDR3 has 14 residues. The CDR3: CASSLLGACEKLFF. In nucleotides, the CDR3 is TGCGCCAGCAGCCTCTTGGGGGCATGTGAAAAACTGTTTTTT.

This clone is judged large. V and J are TRBV6-5 and TRBJ1-2; D remains ambiguous. The germline V gene encodes CDR1 MNHEY and CDR2 SVGAGI. This CDR3 has 15 residues. The V end lost 0 bases, the J end lost 4 bases, and 12 bases lay between the germline ends. DNA for the CDR3: TGTGCCAGCAGTTACTCGATGGGTGACGGCTATGGCTACACCTTC. It is translated as CASSYSMGDGYGYTF.

By share, this clone counts as medium-sized. The chain links TRBV2 to TRBJ2-7, with D hard to call. CDR3 length: 15 residues. V dropped 7 bases and J dropped 3 bases, with 19 bases sitting between them. Germline loops: CDR1 SNHLY, CDR2 FYNNEI. CDR3 DNA sequence: TGTGCCAGCACCCTCTCTTCCGCCGTGGGCTACGAGCAGTACTTC. Protein product: CASTLSSAVGYEQYF.

The chain uses TRBV19 and TRBJ2-7; D gene ambiguous. Germline V lookup: CDR1 LNHDA, CDR2 SQIVND (reference sequence). The CDR3 has 14 amino acids. V lost 1 base, J lost 2 bases, and 9 bases lay in between. In DNA form, the CDR3 reads TGTGCCAGTAGTATAGCAGCAGGAACCTACGAGCAGTACTTC. Translated: CASSIAAGTYEQYF.

This clone is deemed medium-sized. The gene calls are TRBV6-1 and TRBJ1-1; D is ambiguous. Germline V gene data show CDR1 as MNHNS and CDR2 as SASEGT. There are 12 residues in the CDR3. V lost 5 bases, J lost 8 bases, and 12 bases lay in between. The CDR3 DNA sequence: TGTGCCAGCAGTTCGCACAGCCTGGAAGCTTTCTTT. It specifies CASSSHSLEAFF.

This clone qualifies as medium-sized (0.01 to 0.1%). V and J are TRBV5-1 and TRBJ1-3, with TRBD1 matching over 8 bases. Losses at the gene ends were 2 bases for V and 7 bases for J; bases not matched to a gene: 11. CDR1 is SGHRS and CDR2 is YFSETQ in the germline V gene. This CDR3 spans 16 amino acids. CDR3 protein: CASSLFGQGSGNTIYF. The CDR3 DNA sequence: TGCGCCAGCAGCTTATTTGGACAGGGCTCGGGGAACACCATATATTTT.

This clone is medium-sized. The chain joins TRBV11-2 to TRBJ1-6; D is undetermined. Germline V gives CDR1 SGHAT, CDR2 FQNNGV. Trimming removed 2 bases at V and 4 bases at J, with 12 bases between. This CDR3 has 16 amino acids. CDR3 sequence: CASSLQQIVYNSPLHF. CDR3 in DNA: TGTGCCAGCAGCTTACAACAGATCGTTTATAATTCACCCCTCCACTTT.

By share of the sample, this clone is medium-sized. V and J are TRBV6-1 and TRBJ2-2; weak D call: TRBD1 (6 bases). V was clipped by 6 bases and J by 6 bases, with 17 bases between them. From germline, CDR1 is MNHNS and CDR2 SASEGT. This CDR3 is built from 15 residues. The CDR3 sequence: CASRDGQRFPGELFF. CDR3 DNA: TGTGCCAGCAGGGACGGACAGAGGTTCCCCGGGGAGCTGTTTTTT.

Note on this clone: Sequence at one end of the junction differs from germline and may be a read error. The gene calls are TRBV20-1 and TRBJ2-1, with D perhaps TRBD2 (6 bases). This CDR3 is 19 amino acids long. CDR1 DFQATT and CDR2 SNEGSKA come from the germline V gene (reference sequence). CDR3 protein: CSARDGGVSGGPDSNERFF. The CDR3 nucleotides read TGCAGTGCTAGAGATGGAGGGGTGAGCGGAGGACCTGACTCAAATGAGCGGTTCTTC.

On this clone itself: An end of the junction does not agree with germline; a read error may underlie this. The genes are TRBV6-1 and TRBJ1-5; D not certain. This CDR3 has 11 residues. CDR1 MNHNS and CDR2 SASEGT come from the germline V gene. The CDR3 spells CAISDYKPKHF. The CDR3 bases are TGTGCCATCAGTGACTATAAGCCCAAGCATTTT.

This clone was recorded many times. At the DNA level, this CDR3 is encoded by other sequences in the same sample as well. The chain carries TRBV5-1 and TRBJ2-5; D is possibly TRBD2 (6 bases). The CDR3 has 15 amino acids. Trimming stripped 0 bases from V and 9 bases from J, with 18 bases between. The germline CDR1 and CDR2 sequences are SGHRS and YFSETQ. The CDR3 region has the DNA TGCGCCAGCAGCTTGGCTGGGGGGACTCGATCGCCCCAGTACTTC. This codes for CASSLAGGTRSPQYF.

By share, this clone ranks as medium-sized (0.01 to 0.1%). The chain uses TRBV19 and TRBJ1-1; 8 bases are shared with TRBD1. CDR3 size: 14 residues. V was pared by 7 bases and J by 3 bases, with 7 bases of the junction left unmatched. The germline CDR1 and CDR2 sequences are LNHDA and SQIVND (reference sequence). CDR3 sequence (DNA): TGTGCCAGTAATCCTACAGGGGGTTACACTGAAGCTTTCTTT. This sequence encodes CASNPTGGYTEAFF. The variable domain in full, completed from reference TRBV19 and TRBJ1-1, reads DGGITQSPKYLFRKEGQNVTLSCEQNLNHDAMYWYRQDPGQGLRLIYYSQIVNDFQKGDIAEGYSVSREKKESFPLTVTSAQKNPTAFYLCASNPTGGYTEAFFGQGTRLTVV.

This clone rates as medium-sized. V gene TRBV20-1 combines with J gene TRBJ1-5; D is ambiguous. Germline CDR1 and CDR2: DFQATT and SNEGSKA (reference sequence). Trimming removed 0 bases from V and 7 bases from J, with 13 bases in between. CDR3 length: 14 residues. CDR3 sequence (DNA): TGCAGTGCTAGAGAGGGAGCGGGAACCCAGCCCCAGCATTTT. Translating gives CSAREGAGTQPQHF.

The chain is built from TRBV20-1 and TRBJ1-2; D gene uncertain. Trimming shortened V by 3 bases and J by 8 bases, and 13 bases separated the two germline ends. Germline loops: CDR1 DFQATT, CDR2 SNEGSKA (reference sequence). This CDR3 is built from 12 residues. CDR3 in DNA: TGCAGTGCTAGTCCGGGTGCAGAGGGCTACACCTTC. Encoded protein: CSASPGAEGYTF.

This clone is labeled as large. The chain has TRBV6-2 or TRBV6-3 and TRBJ2-2; D gene uncertain. Germline CDR1 and CDR2: MNHEY and SVGEGT. The CDR3 consists of 15 residues. The V end was cut by 6 bases, the J end by 1 base, with 12 bases between. CDR3 amino acids: CASRAEVGNTGELFF. In nucleotides, the CDR3 is TGTGCCAGCAGGGCCGAGGTGGGGAACACCGGGGAGCTGTTTTTT.

By sample share, this clone is large. This sequence joins TRBV6-1 and TRBJ1-1; 7 bases map to TRBD1. The J segment lost 6 bases and the V segment lost 10 bases, leaving 17 bases of the junction unmatched. In germline, CDR1 is MNHNS, CDR2 SASEGT. The CDR3 runs 15 residues. Here the CDR3 reads CATEPRAGGKAEAFF. The CDR3, as DNA: TGTGCCACCGAACCTAGAGCAGGGGGTAAGGCTGAAGCTTTCTTT.

The chain joins TRBV6-1 to TRBJ2-2, with 10 bases identical to TRBD1. With 6 bases clipped from V and 6 bases from J, the junction kept 7 bases outside the gene matches. Germline-derived CDR1 and CDR2 are MNHNS and SASEGT. The CDR3 length is 15 residues. The CDR3 region is CASRLGQGGAGELFF. CDR3 sequence (DNA): TGTGCCAGCAGACTAGGACAGGGGGGCGCCGGGGAGCTGTTTTTT.

This clone is medium-sized in the sample. The chain carries TRBV28 and TRBJ2-7, with 14 bases that match TRBD2. V gave up 6 bases and J gave up 3 bases; unmatched junction bases: 10. CDR1 and CDR2 from the germline V gene are MDHEN and SYDVKM. This CDR3 contains 17 residues. CDR3: CASRGTSGRGIFYEQYF. DNA of the CDR3: TGTGCCAGCAGGGGGACTAGCGGGAGAGGAATCTTCTACGAGCAGTACTTC. Full variable domain (missing parts from reference TRBV28 and TRBJ2-7): DVKVTQSSRYLVKRTGEKVFLECVQDMDHENMFWYRQDPGLGLRLIYFSYDVKMKEKGDIPEGYSVSREKKERFSLILESASTNQTSMYLCASRGTSGRGIFYEQYFGPGTRLTVT.

By sample fraction, this clone is medium-sized. The chain employs TRBV24-1 and TRBJ2-7, with D uncertain. The V gene lost 2 bases and the J gene lost 2 bases, with 3 bases spanning the gap. Germline CDR1 is KGHDR and CDR2 is SFDVKD. The CDR3 loop spans 12 amino acids. CDR3 sequence: CATSDSTYEQYF. The CDR3 nucleotides read TGTGCCACCAGTGATTCAACCTACGAGCAGTACTTC.